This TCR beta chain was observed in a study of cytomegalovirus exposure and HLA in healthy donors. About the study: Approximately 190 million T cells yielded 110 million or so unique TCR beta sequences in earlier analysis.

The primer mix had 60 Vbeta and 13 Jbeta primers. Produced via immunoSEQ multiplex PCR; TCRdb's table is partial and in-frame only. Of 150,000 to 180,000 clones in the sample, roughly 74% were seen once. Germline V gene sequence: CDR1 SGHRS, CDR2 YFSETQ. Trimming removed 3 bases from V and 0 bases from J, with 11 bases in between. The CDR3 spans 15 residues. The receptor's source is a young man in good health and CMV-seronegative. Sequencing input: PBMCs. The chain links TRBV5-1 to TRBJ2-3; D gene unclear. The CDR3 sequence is CASSSPETSTDTQYF. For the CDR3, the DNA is TGCGCCAGCAGCTCCCCCGAGACTAGCACAGATACGCAGTATTTT.